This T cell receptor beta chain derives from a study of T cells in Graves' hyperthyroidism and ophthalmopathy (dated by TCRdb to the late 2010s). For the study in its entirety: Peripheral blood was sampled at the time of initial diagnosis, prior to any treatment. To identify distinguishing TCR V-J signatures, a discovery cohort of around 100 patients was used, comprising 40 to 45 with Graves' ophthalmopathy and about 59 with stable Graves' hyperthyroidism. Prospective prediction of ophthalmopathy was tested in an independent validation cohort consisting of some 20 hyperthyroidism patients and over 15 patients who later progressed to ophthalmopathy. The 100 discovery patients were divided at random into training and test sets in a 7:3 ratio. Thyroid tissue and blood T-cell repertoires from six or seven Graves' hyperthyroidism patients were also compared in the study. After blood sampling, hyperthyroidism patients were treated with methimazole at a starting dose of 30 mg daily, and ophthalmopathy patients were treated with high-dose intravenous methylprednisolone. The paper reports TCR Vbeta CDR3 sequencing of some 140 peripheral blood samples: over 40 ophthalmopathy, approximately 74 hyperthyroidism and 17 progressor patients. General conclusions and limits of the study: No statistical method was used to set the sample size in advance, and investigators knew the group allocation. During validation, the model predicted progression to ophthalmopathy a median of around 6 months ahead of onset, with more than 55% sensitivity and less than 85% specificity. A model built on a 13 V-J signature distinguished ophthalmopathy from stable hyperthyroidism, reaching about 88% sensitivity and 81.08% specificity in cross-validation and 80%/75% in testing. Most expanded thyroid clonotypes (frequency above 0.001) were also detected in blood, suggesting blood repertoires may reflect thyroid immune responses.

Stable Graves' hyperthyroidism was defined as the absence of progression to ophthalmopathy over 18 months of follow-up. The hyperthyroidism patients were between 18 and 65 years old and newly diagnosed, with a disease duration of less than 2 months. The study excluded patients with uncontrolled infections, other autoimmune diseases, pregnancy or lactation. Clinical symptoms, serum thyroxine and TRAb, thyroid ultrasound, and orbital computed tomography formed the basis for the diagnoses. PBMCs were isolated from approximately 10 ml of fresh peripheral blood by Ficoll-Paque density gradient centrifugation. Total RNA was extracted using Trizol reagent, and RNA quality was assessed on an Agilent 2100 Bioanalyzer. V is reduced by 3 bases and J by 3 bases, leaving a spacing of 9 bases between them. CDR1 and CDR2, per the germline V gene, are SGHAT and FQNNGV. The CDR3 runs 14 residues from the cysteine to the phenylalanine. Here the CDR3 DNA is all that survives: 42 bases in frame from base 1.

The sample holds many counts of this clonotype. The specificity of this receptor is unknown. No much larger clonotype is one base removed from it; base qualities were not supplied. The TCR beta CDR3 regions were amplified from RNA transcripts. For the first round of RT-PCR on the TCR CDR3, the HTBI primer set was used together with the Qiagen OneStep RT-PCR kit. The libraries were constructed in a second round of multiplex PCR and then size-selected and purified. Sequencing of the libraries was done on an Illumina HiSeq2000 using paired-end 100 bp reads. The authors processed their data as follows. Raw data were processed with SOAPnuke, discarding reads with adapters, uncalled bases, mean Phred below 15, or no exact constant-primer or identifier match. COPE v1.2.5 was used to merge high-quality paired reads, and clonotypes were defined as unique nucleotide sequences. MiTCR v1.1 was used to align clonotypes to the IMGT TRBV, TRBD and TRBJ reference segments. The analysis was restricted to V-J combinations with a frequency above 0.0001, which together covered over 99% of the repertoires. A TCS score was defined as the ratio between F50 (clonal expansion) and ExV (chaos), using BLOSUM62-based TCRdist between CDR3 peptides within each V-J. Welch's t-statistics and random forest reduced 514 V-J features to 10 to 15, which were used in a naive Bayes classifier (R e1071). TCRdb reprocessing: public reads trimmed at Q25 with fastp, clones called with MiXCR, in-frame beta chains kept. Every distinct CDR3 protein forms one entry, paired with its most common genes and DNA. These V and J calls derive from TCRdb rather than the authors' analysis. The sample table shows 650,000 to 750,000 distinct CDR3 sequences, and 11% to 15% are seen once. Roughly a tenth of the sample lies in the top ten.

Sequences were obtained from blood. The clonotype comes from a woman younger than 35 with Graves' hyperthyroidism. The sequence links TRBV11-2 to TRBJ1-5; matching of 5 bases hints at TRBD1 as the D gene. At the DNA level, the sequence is TGTGCCAGCAGCTTGGGGGTAAACAATCAGCCCCAGCATTTT. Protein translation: CASSLGVNNQPQHF.